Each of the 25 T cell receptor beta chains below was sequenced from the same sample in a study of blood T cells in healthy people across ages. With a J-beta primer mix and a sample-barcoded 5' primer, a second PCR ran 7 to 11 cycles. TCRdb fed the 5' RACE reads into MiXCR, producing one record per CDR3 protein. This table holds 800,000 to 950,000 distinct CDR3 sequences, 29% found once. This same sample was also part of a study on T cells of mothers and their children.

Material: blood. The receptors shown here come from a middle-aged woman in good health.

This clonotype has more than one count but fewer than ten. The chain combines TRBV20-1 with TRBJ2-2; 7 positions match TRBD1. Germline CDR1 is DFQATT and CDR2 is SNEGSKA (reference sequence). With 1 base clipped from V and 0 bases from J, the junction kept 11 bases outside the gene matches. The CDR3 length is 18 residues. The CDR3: CSARAQYGTASNTGELFF. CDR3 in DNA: TGCAGTGCTAGAGCTCAATATGGGACAGCTTCGAACACCGGGGAGCTGTTTTTT.

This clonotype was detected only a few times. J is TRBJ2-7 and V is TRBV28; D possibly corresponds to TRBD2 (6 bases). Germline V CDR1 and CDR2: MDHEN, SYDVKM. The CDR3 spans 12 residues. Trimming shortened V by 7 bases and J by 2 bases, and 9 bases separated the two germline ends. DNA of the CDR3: TGTGCCAGCACCACTAGCACCTACGAGCAGTACTTC. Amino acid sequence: CASTTSTYEQYF.

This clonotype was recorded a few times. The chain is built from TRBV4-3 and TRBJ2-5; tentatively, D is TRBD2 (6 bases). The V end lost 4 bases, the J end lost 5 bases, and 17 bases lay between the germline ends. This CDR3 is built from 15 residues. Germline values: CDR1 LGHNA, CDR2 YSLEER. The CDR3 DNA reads TGCGCCAGCAGCCCCAGGACTAACCTCCTGGAGACCCAGTACTTC. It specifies CASSPRTNLLETQYF.

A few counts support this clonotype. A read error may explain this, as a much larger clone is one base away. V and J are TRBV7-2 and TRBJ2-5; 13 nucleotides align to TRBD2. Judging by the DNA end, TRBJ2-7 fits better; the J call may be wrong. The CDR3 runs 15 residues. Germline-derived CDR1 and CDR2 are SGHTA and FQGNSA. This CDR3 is CACSQTSGGPFEQYF. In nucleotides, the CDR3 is TGTGCCTGCAGTCAGACTAGCGGGGGGCCTTTCGAGCAGTACTTC.

The CDR3 is CSAILARGRVAFF. DNA of the CDR3: TGCAGTGCTATTCTTGCGAGGGGGCGCGTAGCTTTCTTT. The genes are TRBV20-1 and TRBJ1-1, with 7 bases identical to TRBD1. The CDR3 loop spans 13 amino acids. CDR1 DFQATT and CDR2 SNEGSKA come from the germline V gene (reference sequence). The V segment lost 4 bases and the J segment 10 bases; nucleotides outside the gene matches: 12.

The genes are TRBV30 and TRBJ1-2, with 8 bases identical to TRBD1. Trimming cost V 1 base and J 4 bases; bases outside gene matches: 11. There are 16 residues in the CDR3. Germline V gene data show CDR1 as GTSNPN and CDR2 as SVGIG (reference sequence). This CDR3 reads CAWSAKGQANIYGYTF. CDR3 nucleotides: TGTGCCTGGAGTGCTAAGGGACAGGCAAACATCTATGGCTACACCTTC.

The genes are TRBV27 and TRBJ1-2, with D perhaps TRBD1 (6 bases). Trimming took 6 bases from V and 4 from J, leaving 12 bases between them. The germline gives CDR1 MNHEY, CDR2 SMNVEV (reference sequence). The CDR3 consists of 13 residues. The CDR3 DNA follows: TGTGCCAGCAGGAGAGAGGGGGGCTATGGCTACACCTTC. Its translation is CASRREGGYGYTF.

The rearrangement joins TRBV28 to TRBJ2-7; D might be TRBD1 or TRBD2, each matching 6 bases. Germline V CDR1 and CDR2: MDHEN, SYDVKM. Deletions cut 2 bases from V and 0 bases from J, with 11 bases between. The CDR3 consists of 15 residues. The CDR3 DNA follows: TGTGCCAGCAGTTTAATCGAGGGGGGCTCCTACGAGCAGTACTTC. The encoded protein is CASSLIEGGSYEQYF.

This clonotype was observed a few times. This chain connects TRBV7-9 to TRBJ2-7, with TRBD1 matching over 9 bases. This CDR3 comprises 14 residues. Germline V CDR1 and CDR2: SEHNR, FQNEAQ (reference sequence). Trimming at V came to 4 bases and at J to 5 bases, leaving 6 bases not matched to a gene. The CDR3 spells CASSYGTGYDEQYF. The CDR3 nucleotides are TGTGCCAGCAGCTACGGGACAGGGTATGACGAGCAGTACTTC. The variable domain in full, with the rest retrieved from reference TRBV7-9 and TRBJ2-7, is DTGVSQNPRHKITKRGQNVTFRCDPISEHNRLYWYRQTLGQGPEFLTYFQNEAQLEKSRLLSDRFSAERPKGSFSTLEIQRTEQGDSAMYLCASSYGTGYDEQYFGPGTRLTVT.

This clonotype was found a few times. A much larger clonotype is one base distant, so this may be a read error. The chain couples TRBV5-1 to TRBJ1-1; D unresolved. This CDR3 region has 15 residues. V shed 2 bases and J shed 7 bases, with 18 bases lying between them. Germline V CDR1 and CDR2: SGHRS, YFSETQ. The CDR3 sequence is CASSFRKDRAYEAFF. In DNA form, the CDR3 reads TGCGCCAGCAGCTTTAGGAAGGACCGCGCCTATGAAGCTTTCTTT.

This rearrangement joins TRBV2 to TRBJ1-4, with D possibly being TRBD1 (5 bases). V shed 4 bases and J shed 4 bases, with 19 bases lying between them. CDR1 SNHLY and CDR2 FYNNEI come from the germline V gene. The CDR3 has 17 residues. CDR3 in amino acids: CASSAAGNLYGNEKLFF. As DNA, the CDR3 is TGTGCCAGCAGTGCGGCAGGGAATTTGTATGGTAATGAAAAACTGTTTTTT.

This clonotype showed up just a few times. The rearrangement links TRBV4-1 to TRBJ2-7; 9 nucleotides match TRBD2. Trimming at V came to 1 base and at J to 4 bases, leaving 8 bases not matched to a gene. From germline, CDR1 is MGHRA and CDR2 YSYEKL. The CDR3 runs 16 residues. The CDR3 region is CASSQVLAGTAYEQYF. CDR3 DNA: TGCGCCAGCAGCCAAGTTCTAGCGGGGACCGCATACGAGCAGTACTTC.

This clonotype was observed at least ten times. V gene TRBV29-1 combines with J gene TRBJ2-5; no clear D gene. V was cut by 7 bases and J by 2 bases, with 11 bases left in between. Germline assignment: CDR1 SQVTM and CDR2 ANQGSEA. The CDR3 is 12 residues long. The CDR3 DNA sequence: TGCAGCGCCAGCCCGCGGCAAGAGACCCAGTACTTC. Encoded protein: CSASPRQETQYF.

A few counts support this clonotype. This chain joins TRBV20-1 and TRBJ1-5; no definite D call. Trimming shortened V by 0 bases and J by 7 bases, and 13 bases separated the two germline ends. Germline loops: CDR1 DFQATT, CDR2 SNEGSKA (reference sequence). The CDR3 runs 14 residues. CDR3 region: CSARDNRARQPQHF. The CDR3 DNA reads TGCAGTGCTAGAGATAACAGAGCGCGCCAGCCCCAGCATTTT.

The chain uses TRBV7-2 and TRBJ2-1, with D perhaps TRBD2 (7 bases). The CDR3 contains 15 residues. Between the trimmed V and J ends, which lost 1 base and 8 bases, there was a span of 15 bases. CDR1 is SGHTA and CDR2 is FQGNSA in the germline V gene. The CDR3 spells CASSLVGRGADEQFF. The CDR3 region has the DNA TGTGCCAGCAGCTTAGTAGGACGGGGGGCGGATGAGCAGTTCTTC.

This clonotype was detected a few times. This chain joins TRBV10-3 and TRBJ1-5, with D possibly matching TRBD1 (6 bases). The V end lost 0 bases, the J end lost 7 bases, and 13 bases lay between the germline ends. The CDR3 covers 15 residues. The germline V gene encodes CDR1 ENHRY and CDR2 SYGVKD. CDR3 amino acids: CAISESGGTSQPQHF. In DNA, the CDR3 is TGTGCCATCAGTGAGTCAGGGGGGACATCGCAGCCCCAGCATTTT.

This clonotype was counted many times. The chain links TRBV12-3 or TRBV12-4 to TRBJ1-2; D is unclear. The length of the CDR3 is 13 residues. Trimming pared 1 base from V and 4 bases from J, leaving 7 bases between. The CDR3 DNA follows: TGTGCCAGCAGTTTAGACAGTTCCTATGGCTACACCTTC. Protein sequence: CASSLDSSYGYTF.

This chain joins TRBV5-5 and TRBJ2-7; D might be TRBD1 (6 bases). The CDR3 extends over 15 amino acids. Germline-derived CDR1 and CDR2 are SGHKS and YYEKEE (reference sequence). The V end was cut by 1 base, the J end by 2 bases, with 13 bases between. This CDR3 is CASSLLQGSTYEQYF. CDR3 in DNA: TGTGCCAGCAGCTTGTTGCAGGGGTCCACCTACGAGCAGTACTTC.

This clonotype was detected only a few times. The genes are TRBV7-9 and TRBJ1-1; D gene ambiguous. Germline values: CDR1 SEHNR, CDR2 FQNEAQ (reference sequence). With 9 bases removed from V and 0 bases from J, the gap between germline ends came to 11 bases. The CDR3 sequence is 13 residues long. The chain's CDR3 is CASDHSMNTEAFF. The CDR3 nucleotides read TGTGCCAGTGACCACTCGATGAACACTGAAGCTTTCTTT.

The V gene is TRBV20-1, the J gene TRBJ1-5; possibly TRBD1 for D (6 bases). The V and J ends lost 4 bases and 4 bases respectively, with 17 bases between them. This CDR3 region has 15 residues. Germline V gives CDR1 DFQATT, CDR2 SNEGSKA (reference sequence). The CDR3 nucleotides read TGCAGTGCTACGGATGGGACACGGCGGAATCAGCCCCAGCATTTT. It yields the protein CSATDGTRRNQPQHF.

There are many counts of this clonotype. The CDR3 loop reads CASRLQGAGGTTDTQYF. Written as DNA, the CDR3 is TGTGCCAGCAGACTGCAGGGAGCGGGGGGAACCACAGATACGCAGTATTTT. The chain recombines TRBV7-6 with TRBJ2-3; the match to TRBD2 covers 9 bases. V lost 6 bases and J lost 2; bases outside the gene matches: 12. Per germline, CDR1 SGHVS and CDR2 FNYEAQ. The CDR3 is 17 amino acids.

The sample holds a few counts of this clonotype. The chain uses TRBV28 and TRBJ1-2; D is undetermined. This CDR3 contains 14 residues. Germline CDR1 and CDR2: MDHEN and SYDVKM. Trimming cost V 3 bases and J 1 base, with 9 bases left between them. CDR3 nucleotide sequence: TGTGCCAGCAGTTTTGGCAGCTATAACTATGGCTACACCTTC. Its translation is CASSFGSYNYGYTF.

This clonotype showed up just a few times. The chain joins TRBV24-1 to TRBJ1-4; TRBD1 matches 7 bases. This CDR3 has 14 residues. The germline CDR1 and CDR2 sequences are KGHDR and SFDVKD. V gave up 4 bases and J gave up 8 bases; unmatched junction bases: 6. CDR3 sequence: CATSDGQVGEKLFF. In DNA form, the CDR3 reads TGTGCCACCAGTGACGGACAGGTCGGCGAAAAACTGTTTTTT.

CDR3 in amino acids: CASSQDPRGVNNEQFF. CDR3 coding DNA: TGTGCCAGCAGCCAAGATCCCAGGGGAGTTAACAATGAGCAGTTCTTC. The chain uses TRBV14 and TRBJ2-1, with D possibly being TRBD1 (6 bases). The CDR3 extends over 16 amino acids. The V gene's germline CDR1 is SGHDN and CDR2 FVKESK. Trimming stripped 0 bases from V and 5 bases from J, with 14 bases between.

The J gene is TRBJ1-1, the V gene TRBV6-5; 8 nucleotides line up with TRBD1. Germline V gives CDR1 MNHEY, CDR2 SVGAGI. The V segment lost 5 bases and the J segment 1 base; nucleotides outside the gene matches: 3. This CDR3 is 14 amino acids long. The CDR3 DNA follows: TGTGCCAGCAGTGGGACAGGTCAGAACACTGAAGCTTTCTTT. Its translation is CASSGTGQNTEAFF.